This T cell receptor beta chain was identified during a study of chemoradiotherapy in HPV16-positive cancers. Germline CDR1 is SQVTM and CDR2 is ANQGSEA. CDR3 size: 14 residues. V trimming: 4 bases; J trimming: 5 bases; junction bases outside the gene matches: 1. Clones were sequenced by immunoSEQ multiplex PCR, and TCRdb holds only the in-frame ones, with some missing. The sample lists approximately 13,000 clones; about 91% were seen once. The chain joins TRBV29-1 to TRBJ2-3, with 15 bases aligning to TRBD2. The receptor was isolated from a human donor with HPV-associated anogenital cancer. The specimen was blood, collected from a patient who underwent chemoradiotherapy. The CDR3 spells CSVGTSGRGDTQYF. The DNA of the CDR3 is TGCAGCGTTGGGACTAGCGGGAGGGGAGATACGCAGTATTTT.